Following are 8 T cell receptor beta chains from one sample sequenced in a study of OX40 agonist ivuxolimab in advanced cancers. Clones were sequenced by immunoSEQ multiplex PCR, and TCRdb holds only the in-frame ones, with some missing. The repertoire holds some 69,000 clones, over 75% seen once, with roughly 0.54% in the top ten. The sample consisted of CD4+ or CD8+ T cells sorted from blood, taken in a trial of the OX40 agonist ivuxolimab. The source is an adult with an advanced solid tumor such as melanoma, head and neck, liver or kidney cancer.

The chain recombines TRBV7-9 with TRBJ1-2, with D possibly TRBD1 on 6 matching bases. V was trimmed by 1 base and J by 3 bases, leaving 18 bases between them. In germline, CDR1 is SEHNR, CDR2 FQNEAQ (reference sequence). CDR3 length equals 17 residues. CDR3 sequence reads: CASSLDGGRLLDYGYTF. In DNA form, the CDR3 reads TGTGCCAGCAGCTTAGATGGGGGGCGTTTGTTGGACTATGGCTACACCTTC.

To note about this clone: Lacking the conserved final phenylalanine or tryptophan, this CDR3 likely reflects a read error. Because the CDR3's place on the DNA is in doubt, the DNA is left out and the CDR3 is given as listed by TCRdb. This rearrangement joins TRBV21-1 to TRBJ1-1; the table names TRBD1, a call not compared with the DNA. TRBV21-1 is a documented pseudogene. The CDR3 contains 10 residues when both ends are counted. CDR3 loop: CASSKGPGKI.

The chain couples TRBV28 to TRBJ1-5, with a weak D call TRBD1 (5 bases). This CDR3 region has 12 residues. In germline, CDR1 is MDHEN, CDR2 SYDVKM. The ends were cut back, 6 bases at V and 3 bases at J, with 6 bases in the middle. The DNA for the CDR3 is TGTGCCAGCAGGGGGCCCAATCAGCCCCAGCATTTT. Its protein product is CASRGPNQPQHF.

The gene calls are TRBV27 and TRBJ1-4; TRBD1 matches at 9 bases. The V gene's germline CDR1 is MNHEY and CDR2 SMNVEV (reference sequence). The V segment lost 3 bases and the J segment 8 bases; nucleotides outside the gene matches: 7. There are 15 residues in the CDR3. CDR3 residues: CASSLRKQGAEKLFF. The CDR3 coding sequence is TGTGCCAGCAGTTTGAGAAAACAGGGGGCGGAAAAACTGTTTTTT. Variable domain in full (rest from reference TRBV27 and TRBJ1-4): EAQVTQNPRYLITVTGKKLTVTCSQNMNHEYMSWYRQDPGLGLRQIYYSMNVEVTDKGDVPEGYKVSRKEKRNFPLILESPSPNQTSLYFCASSLRKQGAEKLFFGSGTQLSVL.

V is TRBV29-1 and J is TRBJ1-2; D uncertain. The CDR3 has 12 residues. Between the trimmed V and J ends, which lost 0 bases and 8 bases, there was a span of 10 bases. Germline CDR1 SQVTM, CDR2 ANQGSEA. The CDR3 coding sequence is TGCAGCGTTGAAGAGACCAGGTACGGCTACACCTTC. Translated, it gives CSVEETRYGYTF.

The chain has TRBV6-6 and TRBJ2-7; TRBD2 matches 8 bases. V was pared by 6 bases and J by 6 bases, with 7 bases of the junction left unmatched. CDR1 is MNHNY, CDR2 SVGAGI, per germline (reference sequence). The CDR3 has 13 residues. CDR3 protein: CASRPGLGGEQYF. The DNA for the CDR3 is TGTGCCAGCAGGCCGGGACTAGGAGGCGAGCAGTACTTC.

The gene calls are TRBV18 and TRBJ1-4; the D is unclear. Trimming left V 2 bases short and J 7 bases short, with 14 bases between. Germline V lookup: CDR1 KGHSH, CDR2 LQKENI. CDR3 length equals 15 residues. CDR3 nucleotides: TGTGCCAGCTCACCATCACCCCAACGGGGTGAAAAACTGTTTTTT. This codes for CASSPSPQRGEKLFF.

This clone occurred once. The V gene is TRBV7-8, the J gene TRBJ2-1, with 8 bases identical to TRBD2. This CDR3 contains 13 residues. Trimming cost V 1 base and J 10 bases; bases outside gene matches: 3. From germline, CDR1 is SGHVS and CDR2 FQNEAQ. The CDR3 here is CASSLDGGGEQFF. CDR3 DNA: TGTGCCAGCAGCTTAGACGGCGGGGGGGAGCAGTTCTTC. The full variable domain, its missing parts supplied by reference TRBV7-8 and TRBJ2-1, is GAGVSQSPRYKVAKRGQDVALRCDPISGHVSLFWYQQALGQGPEFLTYFQNEAQLDKSGLPSDRFFAERPEGSVSTLKIQRTQQEDSAVYLCASSLDGGGEQFFGPGTRLTVL.